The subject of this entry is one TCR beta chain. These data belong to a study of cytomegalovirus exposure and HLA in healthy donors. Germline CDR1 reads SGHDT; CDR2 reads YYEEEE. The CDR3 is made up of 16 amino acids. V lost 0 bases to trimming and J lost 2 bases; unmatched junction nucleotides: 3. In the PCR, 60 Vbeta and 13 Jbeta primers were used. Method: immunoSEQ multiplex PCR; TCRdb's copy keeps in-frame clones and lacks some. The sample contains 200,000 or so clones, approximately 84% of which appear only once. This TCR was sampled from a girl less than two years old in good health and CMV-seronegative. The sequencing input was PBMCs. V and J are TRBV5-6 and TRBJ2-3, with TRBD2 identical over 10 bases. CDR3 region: CASSLVSGGPTDTQYF. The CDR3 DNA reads TGTGCCAGCAGCTTGGTTAGCGGGGGGCCCACAGATACGCAGTATTTT.